One T cell receptor (beta chain) is described in this entry. Its antigen specificity is not known. There are no base qualities to consult, and no much larger clone falls within one base. This entry belongs to a study of response to subunit inactivated influenza vaccine (dated by TCRdb to the late 2010s). Regarding the research as a whole: Deep quantitative T cell receptor repertoire profiling was used in the study to track responses to a trivalent subunit inactivated influenza vaccine. The investigation overall reported the following: The authors proposed that each seasonal influenza vaccination may bring in only a limited number of new T cells.

The library came from RT-PCR. Sequencer: Illumina HiSeq 2500. TCRdb applied fastp at Q25 and MiXCR to the public reads, then kept only in-frame beta chains. Rows with a matching CDR3 protein are joined into one entry that keeps the most common DNA and genes. Present in this sample are over 800,000 distinct CDR3 sequences, around 20% of which were seen just once. About 10% of the sample is taken by the ten largest. CDR3 length: 16 amino acids, cysteine to phenylalanine. The read is trimmed to its CDR3 DNA, 48 bases read in frame from base 1. A distance of 12 bases separates the germline ends of V and J, which lose 1 base and 3 bases respectively. Looking up the germline V gene (reference sequence) yields CDR1 LGHDT and CDR2 YNNKEL.

Sequences were derived from PBMCs from blood, sampled around 5 days after vaccination. The V and J genes are TRBV3-1 and TRBJ2-2; no confident D gene assignment can be made. This clonotype originated in a man in his forties or fifties who received an inactivated influenza vaccine. Donor details come from another sample of the same person, matched by shared clones. The bases are TGTGCCAGCAGCCAAGGTCTCCGCTCGTACACCGGGGAGCTGTTTTTT. It specifies CASSQGLRSYTGELFF.